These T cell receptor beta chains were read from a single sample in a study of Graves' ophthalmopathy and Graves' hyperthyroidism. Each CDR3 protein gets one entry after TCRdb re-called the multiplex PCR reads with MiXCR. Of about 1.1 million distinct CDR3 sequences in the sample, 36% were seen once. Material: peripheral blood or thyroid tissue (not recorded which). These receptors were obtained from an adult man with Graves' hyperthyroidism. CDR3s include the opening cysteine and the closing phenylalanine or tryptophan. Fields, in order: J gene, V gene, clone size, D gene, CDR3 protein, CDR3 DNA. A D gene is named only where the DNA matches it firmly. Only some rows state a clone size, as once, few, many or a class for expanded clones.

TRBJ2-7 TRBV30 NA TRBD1 CAWSVTGGPYEQYF TGTGCCTGGAGTGTCACAGGGGGGCCCTACGAGCAGTACTTC
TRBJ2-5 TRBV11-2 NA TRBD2 CASSYTSEETQYF TGTGCCAGCAGCTATACTAGCGAAGAGACCCAGTACTTC
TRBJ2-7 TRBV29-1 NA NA CSVEEDAEGSAEQYF TGCAGCGTTGAAGAAGATGCCGAGGGGTCGGCCGAGCAGTACTTC
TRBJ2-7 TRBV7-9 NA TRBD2 CASSQVMRGGSYEQYF TGCGCCAGCAGCCAAGTCATGCGGGGGGGCTCCTACGAGCAGTACTTC
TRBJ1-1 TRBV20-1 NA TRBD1 CSATEPGTGIKAFF TGCAGTGCTACAGAACCCGGGACAGGGATTAAAGCTTTCTTT
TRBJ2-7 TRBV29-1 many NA CSVVAYEQYF TGCAGCGTTGTGGCTTACGAGCAGTACTTC
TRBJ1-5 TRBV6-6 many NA CASSDTGFNQPQHF TGTGCCAGCAGTGACACAGGATTCAATCAGCCCCAGCATTTT
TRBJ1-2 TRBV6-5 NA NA CASSYEGYSF TGTGCCAGCAGTTACGAAGGGTATAGCTTC
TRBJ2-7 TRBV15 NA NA CATSGTGLNYEQYF TGTGCCACCAGCGGAACCGGACTGAACTACGAGCAGTACTTC
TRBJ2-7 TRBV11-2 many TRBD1 CASSLTGQPGQYF TGTGCCAGCAGCTTGACGGGACAGCCCGGGCAGTACTTC
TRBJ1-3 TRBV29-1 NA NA CSVGGLAGNTIYF TGCAGCGTGGGGGGACTAGCGGGAAACACCATATATTTT
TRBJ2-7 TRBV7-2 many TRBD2 CASSLGLADYEQYF TGTGCCAGCAGCTTGGGACTAGCGGACTACGAGCAGTACTTC
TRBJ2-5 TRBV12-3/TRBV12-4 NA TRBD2 CASSRPGLAGTGTQYF TGTGCCAGCAGCCGACCGGGACTAGCGGGAACGGGGACCCAGTACTTC
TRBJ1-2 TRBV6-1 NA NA CASSDIPANYGYTF TGTGCCAGCAGTGACATACCGGCTAACTATGGCTACACCTTC
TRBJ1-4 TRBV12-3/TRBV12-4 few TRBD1 CASRRRDRANEKLFF TGTGCCAGCAGACGCCGGGACAGGGCGAATGAAAAACTGTTTTTT
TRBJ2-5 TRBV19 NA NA CASKGFRDRETQYF TGTGCCAGTAAAGGGTTTCGAGATCGGGAGACCCAGTACTTC
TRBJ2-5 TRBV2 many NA CASSEGTETQYF TGTGCCAGCAGTGAGGGGACGGAGACCCAGTACTTC
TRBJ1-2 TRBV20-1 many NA CSARAGRNYGYTF TGCAGTGCTAGAGCTGGCCGCAACTATGGCTACACCTTC
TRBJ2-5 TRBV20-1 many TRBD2 CSARDRRMEREYVPQYF TGCAGTGCTAGAGACCGCCGGATGGAGCGGGAGTACGTCCCCCAGTACTTC
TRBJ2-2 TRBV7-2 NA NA CASSTSALSANTGELFF TGTGCCAGCAGCACAAGCGCCCTGAGCGCGAACACCGGGGAGCTGTTTTTT
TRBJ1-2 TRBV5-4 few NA CASSLAIRGLGAYTF TGTGCCAGCAGCCTCGCGATCCGGGGTTTAGGCGCCTACACCTTC
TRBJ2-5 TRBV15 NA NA CATSRPHGAETQYF TGTGCCACCAGCAGACCCCATGGGGCGGAGACCCAGTACTTC
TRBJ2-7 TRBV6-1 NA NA CASGGVAPVYEQYF TGTGCCAGCGGTGGAGTAGCGCCCGTCTACGAGCAGTACTTC
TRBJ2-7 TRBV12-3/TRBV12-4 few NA CASNIPGPSYEQYF TGTGCCAGCAATATCCCCGGGCCCTCCTACGAGCAGTACTTC
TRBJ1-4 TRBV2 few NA CASSVEQGNEKLFF TGTGCCAGCAGTGTAGAACAGGGAAATGAAAAACTGTTTTTT
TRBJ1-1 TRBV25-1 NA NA CAKTAANTEAFF TGTGCTAAAACAGCAGCGAACACTGAAGCTTTCTTT
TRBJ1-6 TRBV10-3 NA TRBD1 CAIAPTGFGSPLHF TGTGCCATCGCTCCGACAGGGTTCGGTTCACCCCTCCACTTT
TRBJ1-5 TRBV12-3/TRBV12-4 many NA CASSPTVGDQPQHF TGTGCCAGCAGCCCTACAGTGGGAGATCAGCCCCAGCATTTT
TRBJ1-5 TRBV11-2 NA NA CASSLLMWDQPQHF TGTGCCAGCAGCTTGTTGATGTGGGATCAGCCCCAGCATTTT